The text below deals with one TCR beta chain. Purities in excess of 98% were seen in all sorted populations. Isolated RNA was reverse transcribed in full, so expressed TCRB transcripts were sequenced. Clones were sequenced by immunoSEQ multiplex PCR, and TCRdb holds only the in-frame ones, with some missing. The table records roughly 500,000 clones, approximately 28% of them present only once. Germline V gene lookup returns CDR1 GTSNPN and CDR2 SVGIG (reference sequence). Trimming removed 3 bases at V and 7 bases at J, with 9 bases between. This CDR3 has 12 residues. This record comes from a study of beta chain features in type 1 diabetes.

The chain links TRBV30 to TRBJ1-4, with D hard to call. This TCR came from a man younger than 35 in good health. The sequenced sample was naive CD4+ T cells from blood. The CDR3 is CAWRDRGEKLFF. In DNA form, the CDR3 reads TGTGCCTGGAGGGACCGGGGTGAAAAACTGTTTTTT. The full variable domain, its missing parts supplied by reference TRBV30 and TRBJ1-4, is SQTIHQWPATLVQPVGSPLSLECTVEGTSNPNLYWYRQAAGRGLQLLFYSVGIGQISSEVPQNLSASRPQDRQFILSSKKLLLSDSGFYLCAWRDRGEKLFFGSGTQLSVL.